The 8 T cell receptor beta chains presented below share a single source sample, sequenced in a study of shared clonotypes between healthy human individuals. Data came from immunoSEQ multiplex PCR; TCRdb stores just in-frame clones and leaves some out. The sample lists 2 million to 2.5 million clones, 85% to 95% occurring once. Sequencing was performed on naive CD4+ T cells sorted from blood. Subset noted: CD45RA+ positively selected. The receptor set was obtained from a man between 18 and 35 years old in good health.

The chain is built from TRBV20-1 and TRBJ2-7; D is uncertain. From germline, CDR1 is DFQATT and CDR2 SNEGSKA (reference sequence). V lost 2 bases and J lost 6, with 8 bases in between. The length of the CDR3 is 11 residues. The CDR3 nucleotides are TGCAGTGCTAGATACACGTCCGAGCAGTACTTC. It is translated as CSARYTSEQYF.

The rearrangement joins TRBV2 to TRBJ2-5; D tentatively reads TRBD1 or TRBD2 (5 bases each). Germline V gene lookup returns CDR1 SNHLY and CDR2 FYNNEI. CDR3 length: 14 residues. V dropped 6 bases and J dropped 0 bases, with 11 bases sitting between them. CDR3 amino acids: CASRGDGNQETQYF. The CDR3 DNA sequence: TGTGCCAGCAGGGGGGACGGCAACCAAGAGACCCAGTACTTC.

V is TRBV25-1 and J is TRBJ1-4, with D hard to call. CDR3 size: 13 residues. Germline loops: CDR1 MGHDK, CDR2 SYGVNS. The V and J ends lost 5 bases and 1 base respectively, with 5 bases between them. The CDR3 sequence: CASSPRTNEKLFF. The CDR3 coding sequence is TGTGCCAGCAGTCCAAGAACTAATGAAAAACTGTTTTTT.

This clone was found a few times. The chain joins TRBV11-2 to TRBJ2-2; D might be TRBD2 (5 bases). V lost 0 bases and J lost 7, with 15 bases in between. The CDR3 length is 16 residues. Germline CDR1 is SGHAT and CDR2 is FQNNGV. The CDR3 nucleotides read TGTGCCAGCAGCTTAGATAGACAATTCGGGGTCGGGGAGCTGTTTTTT. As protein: CASSLDRQFGVGELFF. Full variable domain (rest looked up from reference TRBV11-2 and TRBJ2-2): EAGVAQSPRYKIIEKRQSVAFWCNPISGHATLYWYQQILGQGPKLLIQFQNNGVVDDSQLPKDRFSAERLKGVDSTLKIQPAKLEDSAVYLCASSLDRQFGVGELFFGEGSRLTVL.

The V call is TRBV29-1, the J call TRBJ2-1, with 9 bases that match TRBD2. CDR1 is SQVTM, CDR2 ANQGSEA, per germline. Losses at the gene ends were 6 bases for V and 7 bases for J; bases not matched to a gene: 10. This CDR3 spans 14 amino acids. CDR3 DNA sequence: TGCAGCGTCGGCCGTCTGCTAGCGGGAAATGAGCAGTTCTTC. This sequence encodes CSVGRLLAGNEQFF.

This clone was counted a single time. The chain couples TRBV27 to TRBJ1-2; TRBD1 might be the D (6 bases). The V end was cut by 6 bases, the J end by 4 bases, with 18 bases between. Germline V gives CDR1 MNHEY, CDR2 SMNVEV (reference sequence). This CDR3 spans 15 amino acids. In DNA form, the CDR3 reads TGTGCCAGCAGACATTCAGGGGAGCCCTCCTATGGCTACACCTTC. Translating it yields CASRHSGEPSYGYTF.

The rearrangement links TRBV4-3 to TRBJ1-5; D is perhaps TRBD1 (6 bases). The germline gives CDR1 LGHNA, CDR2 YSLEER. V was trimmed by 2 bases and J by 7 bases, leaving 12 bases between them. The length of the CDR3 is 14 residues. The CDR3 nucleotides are TGCGCCAGCAGCCAACAGGGGCGAGGACAGCCCCAGCATTTT. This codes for CASSQQGRGQPQHF.

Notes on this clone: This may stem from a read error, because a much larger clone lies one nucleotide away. Here the CDR3 reads CVSSAVGQGATEAFF. CDR3 DNA: TGTGTCAGCTCTGCCGTGGGACAGGGGGCCACTGAAGCTTTCTTT. The chain uses TRBV18 and TRBJ1-1; 12 bases agree with TRBD1. Germline V CDR1 and CDR2: KGHSH, LQKENI. The CDR3 covers 15 residues.